Listed here is a single T cell receptor (beta chain). This clone was counted ten times or more. The antigen it recognizes is unknown. Per-base qualities were not stored, and no clone one base away is much larger. Per the germline V gene, MDHEN is the CDR1 and SYDVKM is the CDR2. From the cysteine through the phenylalanine, the CDR3 covers 14 amino acids. CDR3 DNA is the only sequence kept; it has 42 bases, read in frame from the first base. V and J lose 5 bases and 4 bases, and a span of 9 bases separates them. This record belongs to a study of beta chain features in type 1 diabetes (dated 2018 in TCRdb). Context from the whole study: Mean age, gender distribution, total cell number and subset yield were not different between patients and healthy donors. Naive and central memory subsets were obtained from all 30 or so donors, but regulatory and stem cell-like memory subsets were isolated from only 8 patients and about eight healthy donors. Across all samples, 107,917,701 sorted cells were examined, and cell number per subset correlated strongly with RNA yield. The study compared TCRB repertoires of sorted circulating CD4+ T cell subsets between recently diagnosed type 1 diabetes patients and matched healthy donors. What the authors observed across the whole study: HLA sub-analyses involved small numbers of individuals, so any influence of HLA type on TCRB rearrangement remained unresolved. Naive, central memory and regulatory TCRB repertoires appeared to be more similar among patients than among healthy donors. A moderate but significant shortening of TCRB CDR3 length was observed in type 1 diabetes patients in all four CD4+ subsets. Fewer insertions and more nucleotide deletions at VDJ recombination sites were observed in patients with type 1 diabetes, implying thymic rearrangement abnormalities. Shorter templates might be favored by PCR, yet because patient and control samples were amplified and corrected together, any such skew would affect both groups equally. Because cDNA was sequenced instead of genomic DNA, highly expressing activated cells could be over-represented, though the groups showed no difference in activation or CD3 levels.

Each donor gave one peripheral blood draw, roughly 110 mL on average, collected into heparinised tubes. Naive, central memory, regulatory and stem cell-like memory CD4+ T cells were sorted on a BD FACSAria II using a panel including CD45RO, CCR7, CD25, CD127, CD95 and CD27. Every sorted population had a purity above 98%. PBMCs were separated immediately by Lymphoprep density gradient centrifugation and were stained directly, without being cultured. So that batch effects would be minimized, each experiment stained and sorted samples in pairs, pairing one healthy donor with one patient. The entire isolated RNA was reverse transcribed using the High Capacity cDNA Reverse Transcription Kit, and thus expressed TCRB transcripts were sequenced. Naive, central memory and regulatory T cell samples underwent deep immunoSEQ sequencing, averaging roughly 3.4 million total reads per sample. Sorted cells were lysed in RLT buffer and RNA was extracted with DNase-treated RNeasy Micro or Mini kits, depending on cell number. Each cell subset was processed separately to prevent cross-contamination, with patient and healthy donor samples processed together. Using the immunoSEQ multiplex PCR, TCRB sequences were amplified from cDNA into 87-bp fragments spanning the CDR3 region. Amplicons were sequenced on the Illumina HiSeq platform. Per the original workflow: PCR bias was corrected computationally using synthetic template baselines, and reads within Hamming distance 2 were collapsed, with unmergeable singletons discarded. Reads were aligned against IMGT so that V, D and J genes, CDR3 length and insertions or deletions at six rearrangement sites could be assigned. Within each subset, clonotype counts were normalized to sorted cell number, and only after that were true diversity and Gini coefficients computed with the tcR R package. The overlap coefficient, calculated on TCRB nucleotide sequences, was used to quantify repertoire sharing. TCRdb mirrors the immuneACCESS table, restricted to in-frame sequences. Some clones are absent from its copies; in checked studies, under half trace to an unresolved V gene, and the reason for the others is unknown. The V and J calls and the clone size are those of that table, but D and trimming were determined from the DNA. In all, the sample holds roughly 140,000 clones, and under 9.5% of those were seen once. 0.55% to 0.75% of the sample comes from the top ten.

The sample was central memory CD4+ T cells from blood. This sequence was found in a man between 18 and 29 years old in good health. The sequence links TRBV28 to TRBJ2-6; D gene: possibly TRBD2, on 6 matching bases. The CDR3 has the sequence CASSGTLGANVLTF. In nucleotide form, the sequence is TGTGCCAGCAGTGGGACTCTGGGGGCCAACGTCCTGACTTTC.